This is a list of T cell receptor beta chains from one sample in a study of shared clonotypes between healthy human individuals. Produced via immunoSEQ multiplex PCR; TCRdb's table is partial and in-frame only. This table has about 2.4 million clones, 93% appearing once. Sequences were obtained from naive CD4+ T cells from PBMCs. All receptors derive from a man younger than 30 in good health. Some clones in this sample may be carry-over from other donors' samples. Both conserved end residues are part of each CDR3. The order of the fields is J gene, V gene, clone size, D gene, CDR3 DNA, CDR3 protein. D genes are given only for firm matches. Not every row has a clone size; where given, it reads once, few, many or a size class.

j_call: TRBJ1-2
v_call: TRBV5-1
clone_size: -
d_call: TRBD1
cdr3_nt: TGCGCCAGCAGCATACAGGGGATTGATGGTGGCTACACCTTC
cdr3_aa: CASSIQGIDGGYTF

j_call: TRBJ2-5
v_call: TRBV28
clone_size: -
d_call: TRBD1
cdr3_nt: TGTGCCAGCAGTTTACCAGGGGGCTATGAGACCCAGTACTTC
cdr3_aa: CASSLPGGYETQYF

j_call: TRBJ1-1
v_call: TRBV30
clone_size: -
d_call: TRBD1
cdr3_nt: TGTGCCTGGAGGGCAGGGGGGAGGAGGACTGAAGCTTTCTTT
cdr3_aa: CAWRAGGRRTEAFF

j_call: TRBJ2-2
v_call: TRBV6-4
clone_size: -
d_call: -
cdr3_nt: TGTGCCAGCAGTGACCATAGGACGGCGAACACCGGGGAGCTGTTTTTT
cdr3_aa: CASSDHRTANTGELFF

j_call: TRBJ2-5
v_call: TRBV7-2
clone_size: -
d_call: -
cdr3_nt: TGTGCCAGCGCCCCGGTGTTAGAGACCCAGTACTTC
cdr3_aa: CASAPVLETQYF

j_call: TRBJ1-5
v_call: TRBV28
clone_size: -
d_call: TRBD1
cdr3_nt: TGTGCCAGCAGTTTCGCAGGGGGGGGGCAGCCCCAGCATTTT
cdr3_aa: CASSFAGGGQPQHF

j_call: TRBJ2-5
v_call: TRBV9
clone_size: -
d_call: TRBD2
cdr3_nt: TGTGCCAGCAGCGTACTAGCGGGAGGGCCCTGGGAGACCCAGTACTTC
cdr3_aa: CASSVLAGGPWETQYF

j_call: TRBJ2-7
v_call: TRBV27
clone_size: once
d_call: -
cdr3_nt: TGTGCCAGCAGTTTACGGGTTCGCGGGACAGCTACCTACGAGCAGTACTTC
cdr3_aa: CASSLRVRGTATYEQYF

j_call: TRBJ2-7
v_call: TRBV28
clone_size: -
d_call: -
cdr3_nt: TGTGCCAGCAGCCTCAGGAGGAGCTCCTACGAGCAGTACTTC
cdr3_aa: CASSLRRSSYEQYF

j_call: TRBJ1-2
v_call: TRBV6-5
clone_size: -
d_call: -
cdr3_nt: TGTGCCAGCAGTTACGATGGACAGTATGGCTACACCTTC
cdr3_aa: CASSYDGQYGYTF

j_call: TRBJ2-3
v_call: TRBV11-2
clone_size: -
d_call: -
cdr3_nt: TGTGCCAGCAGCTTAGTCCAGTTTAGCACAGATACGCAGTATTTT
cdr3_aa: CASSLVQFSTDTQYF

j_call: TRBJ2-3
v_call: TRBV29-1
clone_size: -
d_call: -
cdr3_nt: TGCAGCGTGGCATATTCACTAGTCACAGATACGCAGTATTTT
cdr3_aa: CSVAYSLVTDTQYF

j_call: TRBJ2-1
v_call: TRBV5-4
clone_size: -
d_call: TRBD2
cdr3_nt: TGTGCCAGCAGACCTAGCGGGACCCGCTCCTACAATGAGCAGTTCTTC
cdr3_aa: CASRPSGTRSYNEQFF

j_call: TRBJ2-5
v_call: TRBV19
clone_size: -
d_call: TRBD2
cdr3_nt: TGTGCCAGTAGTACCCCGGGACTAGCGGGAGAGACCCAGTACTTC
cdr3_aa: CASSTPGLAGETQYF

j_call: TRBJ2-1
v_call: TRBV7-9
clone_size: -
d_call: -
cdr3_nt: TGTGCCAGCAGCGTTGGACGGTCAAACAATGAGCAGTTCTTC
cdr3_aa: CASSVGRSNNEQFF

j_call: TRBJ2-4
v_call: TRBV11-2
clone_size: -
d_call: -
cdr3_nt: TGTGCCAGCAGATACCAGGGAGGACACATTCAGTACTTC
cdr3_aa: CASRYQGGHIQYF

j_call: TRBJ1-5
v_call: TRBV2
clone_size: -
d_call: TRBD1
cdr3_nt: TGTGCCAGCAGTGCGAGGACAGGGAATAGCAATCAGCCCCAGCATTTT
cdr3_aa: CASSARTGNSNQPQHF

j_call: TRBJ2-2
v_call: TRBV7-9
clone_size: -
d_call: -
cdr3_nt: TGTGCCAGCAGCTTAGCGTTCACAGGATCTACCGGGGAGCTGTTTTTT
cdr3_aa: CASSLAFTGSTGELFF

j_call: TRBJ1-2
v_call: TRBV18
clone_size: once
d_call: -
cdr3_nt: TGTGCCAGCTCATATGGCTCAGCTAACTATGGCTACACCTTC
cdr3_aa: CASSYGSANYGYTF

j_call: TRBJ2-7
v_call: TRBV19
clone_size: -
d_call: TRBD2
cdr3_nt: TGTGCCAGCGCGGGACTAGCGGTCGAAGGCGAGCAGTACTTC
cdr3_aa: CASAGLAVEGEQYF

j_call: TRBJ2-5
v_call: TRBV4-3
clone_size: -
d_call: -
cdr3_nt: TGCGCCAGCAGCCAAGTCAGATCACAGGTTTGGGAACAAGAGACCCAGTACTTC
cdr3_aa: CASSQVRSQVWEQETQYF

j_call: TRBJ2-1
v_call: TRBV27
clone_size: once
d_call: -
cdr3_nt: TGTGCCAGCAGTTTGGTCGGTGGAGAGCAGTTCTTC
cdr3_aa: CASSLVGGEQFF

j_call: TRBJ1-2
v_call: TRBV28
clone_size: once
d_call: -
cdr3_nt: TGTGCCAGCAGTTTATCAACCGCACCGGTAAATGGCTACACCTTC
cdr3_aa: CASSLSTAPVNGYTF

j_call: TRBJ1-3
v_call: TRBV30
clone_size: few
d_call: TRBD1
cdr3_nt: TGTGCCTGGACGACAGGGATGATCTCTGGAAACACCATATATTTT
cdr3_aa: CAWTTGMISGNTIYF

j_call: TRBJ1-1
v_call: TRBV7-3
clone_size: -
d_call: -
cdr3_nt: TGTGCCAGCAGCCTGACAGGTGGGAACACTGAAGCTTTCTTT
cdr3_aa: CASSLTGGNTEAFF

j_call: TRBJ2-3
v_call: TRBV27
clone_size: -
d_call: -
cdr3_nt: TGTGCCAGCAGTTCCTTACCCACGGGACTACAGGGGGATACGCAGTATTTT
cdr3_aa: CASSSLPTGLQGDTQYF

j_call: TRBJ2-5
v_call: TRBV5-1
clone_size: -
d_call: TRBD2
cdr3_nt: TGCGCCAGCGGCCGAAGGACTAGCGGAGGACCTCAAGAGACCCAGTACTTC
cdr3_aa: CASGRRTSGGPQETQYF

j_call: TRBJ2-1
v_call: TRBV15
clone_size: -
d_call: TRBD1
cdr3_nt: TGTGCCACCAGCCCCGACAGGGGGCGGTACAATGAGCAGTTCTTC
cdr3_aa: CATSPDRGRYNEQFF

j_call: TRBJ2-5
v_call: TRBV5-1
clone_size: -
d_call: -
cdr3_nt: TGCGCCAGCAGTTTTTCGACAGAAGAGACCCAGTACTTC
cdr3_aa: CASSFSTEETQYF

j_call: TRBJ2-2
v_call: TRBV19
clone_size: -
d_call: -
cdr3_nt: TGTGCCAGTAGCCTTAGCGGCAACACCGGGGAGCTGTTTTTT
cdr3_aa: CASSLSGNTGELFF

j_call: TRBJ2-5
v_call: TRBV27
clone_size: -
d_call: -
cdr3_nt: TGTGCCAGCAGCGAGACAGGACGCAGGGAGACCCAGTACTTC
cdr3_aa: CASSETGRRETQYF

j_call: TRBJ1-2
v_call: TRBV28
clone_size: -
d_call: -
cdr3_nt: TGTGCCAGCAGCTCGACAGACCCTAACTATGGCTACACCTTC
cdr3_aa: CASSSTDPNYGYTF

j_call: TRBJ1-4
v_call: TRBV4-2
clone_size: -
d_call: TRBD1
cdr3_nt: TGTGCCAGCAGCCCCCGGGACAGGGTTAATGAAAAACTGTTTTTT
cdr3_aa: CASSPRDRVNEKLFF